The 14 T cell receptor beta chains below come from one sample, sequenced in a study of T cell clones after liver transplantation. The assay was immunoSEQ multiplex PCR, and TCRdb's table has in-frame clones only and misses some. The sample has more than 95,000 clones; less than 95% are singletons. Sequences were derived from CD4+ T cells from blood, sampled 12 months after liver transplant. The receptor set was obtained from a human patient who received a liver transplant. The graft donor may account for some of the T cells.

This clone was picked up one time. V usage is TRBV19 and J usage is TRBJ2-4, with 8 bases aligning to TRBD1. The CDR3 extends over 13 amino acids. J lost 9 bases, V lost 3 bases, and 4 bases had no gene match. CDR1 and CDR2 (germline): LNHDA, SQIVND (reference sequence). Written as DNA, the CDR3 is TGTGCCAGTAGTATGACAGGGGTAGGCATTCAGTACTTC. Residues: CASSMTGVGIQYF.

The V gene is TRBV29-1, the J gene TRBJ1-1; no clear D. There are 13 residues in the CDR3. The V end was cut by 4 bases, the J end by 1 base, with 10 bases between. Germline CDR1 and CDR2: SQVTM and ANQGSEA. CDR3 residues: CSVAFGGNTEAFF. The CDR3 DNA reads as TGCAGCGTTGCGTTTGGAGGGAACACTGAAGCTTTCTTT.

The chain carries TRBV7-9 and TRBJ2-7; D is unclear. V was trimmed by 6 bases and J by 6 bases, leaving 9 bases between them. This CDR3 has 11 amino acids. Germline V CDR1 and CDR2: SEHNR, FQNEAQ (reference sequence). Written as DNA, the CDR3 is TGTGCCAGCAGTACAGCATCCGAGCAGTACTTC. Translated, it gives CASSTASEQYF.

V and J are TRBV29-1 and TRBJ2-1; 9 nucleotides match TRBD1. With 6 bases clipped from V and 0 bases from J, the junction kept 3 bases outside the gene matches. The germline V gene encodes CDR1 SQVTM and CDR2 ANQGSEA. CDR3 size: 14 residues. DNA for the CDR3: TGCAGCGTAGGGACAGGGAGCTCCTACAATGAGCAGTTCTTC. Its translation is CSVGTGSSYNEQFF.

This clone was seen a single time. The same CDR3 can be traced to other DNA sequences in this sample. V gene TRBV11-2 combines with J gene TRBJ2-1; 7 bases match TRBD1. The CDR3 has 13 amino acids. V gave up 0 bases and J gave up 7 bases; unmatched junction bases: 0. CDR1 SGHAT and CDR2 FQNNGV come from the germline V gene. The CDR3 sequence is CASSLDRGNEQFF. CDR3 DNA: TGTGCCAGCAGCTTAGACAGGGGGAATGAGCAGTTCTTC.

This clone was seen a few times. The J gene is TRBJ1-1, the V gene TRBV7-2; maybe TRBD1 (5 bases). This CDR3 contains 14 residues. Germline CDR1 is SGHTA and CDR2 is FQGNSA. The V gene lost 5 bases and the J gene lost 6 bases, with 16 bases spanning the gap. The chain's CDR3 is CASSEKSGVPEAFF. The CDR3 region has the DNA TGTGCCAGCAGCGAGAAATCGGGGGTCCCTGAAGCTTTCTTT. The full variable domain, rest sourced from reference TRBV7-2 and TRBJ1-1, is GAGVSQSPSNKVTEKGKDVELRCDPISGHTALYWYRQSLGQGLEFLIYFQGNSAPDKSGLPSDRFSAERTGGSVSTLTIQRTQQEDSAVYLCASSEKSGVPEAFFGQGTRLTVV.

The V call is TRBV14, the J call TRBJ1-2, with D hard to call. V lost 0 bases and J 0 bases, leaving 2 bases between the germline ends. The CDR3 runs to 13 residues. Germline values: CDR1 SGHDN, CDR2 FVKESK. CDR3 DNA sequence: TGTGCCAGCAGCCAAGATCCTAACTATGGCTACACCTTC. Its protein is CASSQDPNYGYTF.

This chain links TRBV2 with TRBJ2-7; D not resolved. V lost 3 bases to trimming and J lost 6 bases, with 9 bases between them. This CDR3 has 12 amino acids. Germline loops: CDR1 SNHLY, CDR2 FYNNEI. In DNA form, the CDR3 reads TGTGCCAGCAGTGAGAACAGCCCCGAGCAGTACTTC. Protein: CASSENSPEQYF.

This clone occurred a few times. This rearrangement joins TRBV30 to TRBJ1-5; D might be TRBD1 (5 bases). Per germline, CDR1 GTSNPN and CDR2 SVGIG (reference sequence). This CDR3 is 15 amino acids long. Trimming stripped 0 bases from V and 0 bases from J, with 9 bases between. DNA of the CDR3: TGTGCCTGGAGTGTACAGGCTAATAGCAATCAGCCCCAGCATTTT. This encodes CAWSVQANSNQPQHF.

The chain is built from TRBV4-3 and TRBJ2-5, with TRBD2 identical over 7 bases. V gave up 0 bases and J gave up 5 bases; unmatched junction bases: 3. The CDR3 length is 14 residues. CDR1 is LGHNA, CDR2 YSLEER, per germline. This chain's CDR3 is CASSQDHGGETQYF. The CDR3 DNA follows: TGCGCCAGCAGCCAAGATCACGGGGGGGAGACCCAGTACTTC.

CDR3 DNA sequence: TGTGCCAGCAGCCGGGACAGGGGGAGGGAGCAGTTCTTC. Translating gives CASSRDRGREQFF. V is TRBV11-2 and J is TRBJ2-1, with 11 bases that match TRBD1. The CDR3 runs to 13 residues. V dropped 5 bases and J dropped 10; count of bases not matched to a gene: 4. CDR1 is SGHAT, CDR2 FQNNGV, per germline.

The chain uses TRBV19 and TRBJ1-5; possible D gene TRBD1, 5 bases. CDR1 is LNHDA and CDR2 is SQIVND in the germline V gene (reference sequence). The ends were cut back, 3 bases at V and 5 bases at J, with 26 bases in the middle. The CDR3 length is 19 residues. CDR3 DNA: TGTGCCAGTAGTATGTTCCAGTCGGGCCCTGACAGACTATATCAGCCCCAGCATTTT. Translating it yields CASSMFQSGPDRLYQPQHF.

The chain uses TRBV5-1 and TRBJ1-4; possibly TRBD1 for D (5 bases). This CDR3 spans 15 amino acids. Germline V gene data show CDR1 as SGHRS and CDR2 as YFSETQ. V lost 10 bases, J lost 3 bases, and 19 bases lay in between. The CDR3, as DNA: TGCGCCTCCCGGCACGGCAGGGTTTCTAATGAAAAACTGTTTTTT. Amino acid sequence: CASRHGRVSNEKLFF.

In DNA form, the CDR3 reads TGTGCCAGCAGTGGCCCCGGATCCTTCTATGGCTACACCTTC. It translates to CASSGPGSFYGYTF. This chain uses TRBV25-1 with TRBJ1-2; D not certain. The V gene's germline CDR1 is MGHDK and CDR2 SYGVNS. The CDR3 is 14 residues long. Trimming removed 4 bases at V and 4 bases at J, with 13 bases between.